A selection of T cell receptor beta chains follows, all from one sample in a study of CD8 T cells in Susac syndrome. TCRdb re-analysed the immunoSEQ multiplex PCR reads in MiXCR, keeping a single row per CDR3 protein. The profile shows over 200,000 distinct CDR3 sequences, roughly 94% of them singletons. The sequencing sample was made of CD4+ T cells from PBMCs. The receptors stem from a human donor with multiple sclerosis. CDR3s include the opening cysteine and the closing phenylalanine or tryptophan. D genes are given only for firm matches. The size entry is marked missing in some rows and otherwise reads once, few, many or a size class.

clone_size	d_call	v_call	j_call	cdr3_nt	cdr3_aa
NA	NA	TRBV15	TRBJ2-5	TGTGCCACCAGCGGGACCCTCCAAGAGACCCAGTACTTC	CATSGTLQETQYF
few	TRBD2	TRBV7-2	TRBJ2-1	TGTGCCAGCAGCTTAGGAGCGGGGGGTGAATACAATGAGCAGTTCTTC	CASSLGAGGEYNEQFF
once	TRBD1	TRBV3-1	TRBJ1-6	TGTGCCAGCAGCCTTGTCACCTGGACAGGGGGATCTAATTCACCCCTCCACTTT	CASSLVTWTGGSNSPLHF
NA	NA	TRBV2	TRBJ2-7	TGTGCCAGCAGTCCTCCGGGCCCCTACGAGCAGTACTTC	CASSPPGPYEQYF
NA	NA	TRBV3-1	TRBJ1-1	TGTGCCAGCAGCCAAGATGAGAGACGGGCTTTCTTT	CASSQDERRAFF
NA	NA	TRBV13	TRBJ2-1	TGTGCCAGCAGCCCAAGTGGTCTACAGGGTGGTGAGCAGTTCTTC	CASSPSGLQGGEQFF
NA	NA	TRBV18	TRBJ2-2	TGTGCCAGCTCAACTAACACCGGGGAGCTGTTTTTT	CASSTNTGELFF
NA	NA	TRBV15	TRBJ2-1	TGTGCCACCAGCGGTGACCCGTCTGGGTTTAATGAGCAGTTCTTC	CATSGDPSGFNEQFF
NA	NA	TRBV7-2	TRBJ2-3	TGTGCCAGCAGCTTCGACGGGACTAGCACAGATACGCAGTATTTT	CASSFDGTSTDTQYF
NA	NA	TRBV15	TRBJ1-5	TGTGCCACCAGCAATAATGCATTAGGGGTCCGAGAGCCCCAGCATTTT	CATSNNALGVREPQHF
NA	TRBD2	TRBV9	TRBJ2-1	TGTGCCAGCAGCGTAGTTAGCGGGGGATCCAATGAGCAGTTCTTC	CASSVVSGGSNEQFF
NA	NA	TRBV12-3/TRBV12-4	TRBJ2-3	TGTGCCAGCAGTCCCCCCGCCGAGGATACGCAGTATTTT	CASSPPAEDTQYF
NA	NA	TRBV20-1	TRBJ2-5	TGCAGTGCTTCAACCGGGGTAGCGGTGCAAGAGACCCAGTACTTC	CSASTGVAVQETQYF
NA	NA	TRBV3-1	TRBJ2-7	TGTGCCAGCAGATCAGGGGATGAGCAGTACTTC	CASRSGDEQYF
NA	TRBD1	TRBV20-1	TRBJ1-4	TGCAGTGCTAGAGATCGCAGGGGGCGGGTCCCAACTAATGAAAAACTGTTTTTT	CSARDRRGRVPTNEKLFF
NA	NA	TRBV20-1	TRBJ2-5	TGCAGTGCTAGCCTCCCCCTGGGCCAGACCCAGTACTTC	CSASLPLGQTQYF
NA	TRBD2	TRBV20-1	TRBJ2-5	TGCAGTGCTGGGGGACTAGCGGGGACTTTCCAAGAGACCCAGTACTTC	CSAGGLAGTFQETQYF
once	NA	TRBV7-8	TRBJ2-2	TGTGCCAGCAGCTTCCCCAGGGACACCGGGGAGCTGTTTTTT	CASSFPRDTGELFF
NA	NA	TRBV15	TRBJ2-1	TGTGCCACCAGCAGAGGTGATGAGTACAATGAGCAGTTCTTC	CATSRGDEYNEQFF
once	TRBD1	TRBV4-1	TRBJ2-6	TGCGCCAGCAGCTACCACAGGGGGCCGGGGGCCAACGTCCTGACTTTC	CASSYHRGPGANVLTF
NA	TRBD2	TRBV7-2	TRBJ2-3	TGTGCCAGCAGCTTAGGCGGGGGAAGCGATACGCAGTATTTT	CASSLGGGSDTQYF
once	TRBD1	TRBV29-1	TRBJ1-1	TGCAGCGTTGGGGCAGGGGGGTTGACTGAAGCTTTCTTT	CSVGAGGLTEAFF
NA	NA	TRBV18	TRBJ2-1	TGTGCCAGCTCGGTCCGGGGAGCTTCCTACAATGAGCAGTTCTTC	CASSVRGASYNEQFF
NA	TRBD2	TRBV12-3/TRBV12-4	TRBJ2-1	TGTGCCAGCATCAATAGCGGGGGGGACAGCCTAGGGAAGTACAATGAGCAGTTCTTC	CASINSGGDSLGKYNEQFF
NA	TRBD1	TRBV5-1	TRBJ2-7	TGCGCCAGCAGCTGGGGAGGCAGGGGGCGAATTCGCGAGCAGTACTTC	CASSWGGRGRIREQYF
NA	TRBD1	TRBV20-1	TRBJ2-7	TGCAGTGCGCTGGACAGGGGGCCCGAATCTGTCTCCTACGAGCAGTACTTC	CSALDRGPESVSYEQYF
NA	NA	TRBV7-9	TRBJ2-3	TGTGCCAGCAGCTCACGGGGTATCGGCACAGATACGCAGTATTTT	CASSSRGIGTDTQYF
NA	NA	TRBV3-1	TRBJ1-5	TGTGCCAGCAGCCATCCAGATCAGCCCCAGCATTTT	CASSHPDQPQHF
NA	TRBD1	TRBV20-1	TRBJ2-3	TGCAGTGCTAGGACAGGGGGGGGCACAGATACGCAGTATTTT	CSARTGGGTDTQYF
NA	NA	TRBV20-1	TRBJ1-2	TGCAGTGCGCCTAAGACTGGGTCGGGGGGCTACACCTTC	CSAPKTGSGGYTF
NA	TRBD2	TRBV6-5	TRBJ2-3	TGTGCCAGCAGCCGCAGGCGGGGGGCAGATACGCAGTATTTT	CASSRRRGADTQYF
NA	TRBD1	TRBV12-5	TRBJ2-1	TGTGCTAGTGGTTTGATTACAGGGGGCAATGAGCAGTTCTTC	CASGLITGGNEQFF
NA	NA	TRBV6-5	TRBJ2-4	TGTGCCAGCAGCCAAGGAGGGGTAGCCAAAAACATTCAGTACTTC	CASSQGGVAKNIQYF
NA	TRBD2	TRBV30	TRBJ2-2	TGTGCCTGGAGCCGGACTAGCCCGAACACCGGGGAGCTGTTTTTT	CAWSRTSPNTGELFF
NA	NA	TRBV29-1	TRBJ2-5	TGCAGCGTTGAACTCGCGGGTCAAGAGACCCAGTACTTC	CSVELAGQETQYF
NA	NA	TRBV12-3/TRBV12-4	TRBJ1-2	TGTGCCAGCAGTTACCGGACCTTGGCGGATGGCTACACCTTC	CASSYRTLADGYTF
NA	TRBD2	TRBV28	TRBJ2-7	TGTGCCAGCAGTTTTGCGGGAGCCCCAATCAGCTCCTACGAGCAGTACTTC	CASSFAGAPISSYEQYF
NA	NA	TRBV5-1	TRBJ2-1	TGCGCCAGCAGCTCGGCCCAGACAGAGTACAATGAGCAGTTCTTC	CASSSAQTEYNEQFF
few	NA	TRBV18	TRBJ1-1	TGTGCCAGCTCACAGGACCGGAACACTGAAGCTTTCTTT	CASSQDRNTEAFF
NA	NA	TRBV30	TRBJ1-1	TGTGCCTGGAGTGCCTCCCGGGCCACTGAAGCTTTCTTT	CAWSASRATEAFF
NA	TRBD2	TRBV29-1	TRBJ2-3	TGCAGCGTCCAAGCTCCCCAGCGGGGGGGATCAGATACGCAGTATTTT	CSVQAPQRGGSDTQYF
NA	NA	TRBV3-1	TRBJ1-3	TGTGCCAGCAGCCAAGGAGGAAACACCATATATTTT	CASSQGGNTIYF
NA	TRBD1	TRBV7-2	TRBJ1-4	TGTGCCAGCAGCCAACAGGGGGGGAATGAAAAACTGTTTTTT	CASSQQGGNEKLFF
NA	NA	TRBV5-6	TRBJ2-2	TGTGCCAGCAGCTTGGGACCTTCCTTTTACACCGGGGAGCTGTTTTTT	CASSLGPSFYTGELFF